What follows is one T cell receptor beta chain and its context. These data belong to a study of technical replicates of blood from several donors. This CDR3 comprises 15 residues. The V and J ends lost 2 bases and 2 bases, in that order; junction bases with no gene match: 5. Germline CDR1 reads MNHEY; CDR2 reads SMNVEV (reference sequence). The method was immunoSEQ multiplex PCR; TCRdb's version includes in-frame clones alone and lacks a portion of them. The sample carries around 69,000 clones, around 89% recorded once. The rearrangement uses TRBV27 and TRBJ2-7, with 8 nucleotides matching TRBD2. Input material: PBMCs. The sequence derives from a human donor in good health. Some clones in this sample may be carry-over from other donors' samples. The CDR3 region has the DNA TGTGCCAGCAGTTTACTTAGCGGGGCGGCCTACGAGCAGTACTTC. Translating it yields CASSLLSGAAYEQYF.